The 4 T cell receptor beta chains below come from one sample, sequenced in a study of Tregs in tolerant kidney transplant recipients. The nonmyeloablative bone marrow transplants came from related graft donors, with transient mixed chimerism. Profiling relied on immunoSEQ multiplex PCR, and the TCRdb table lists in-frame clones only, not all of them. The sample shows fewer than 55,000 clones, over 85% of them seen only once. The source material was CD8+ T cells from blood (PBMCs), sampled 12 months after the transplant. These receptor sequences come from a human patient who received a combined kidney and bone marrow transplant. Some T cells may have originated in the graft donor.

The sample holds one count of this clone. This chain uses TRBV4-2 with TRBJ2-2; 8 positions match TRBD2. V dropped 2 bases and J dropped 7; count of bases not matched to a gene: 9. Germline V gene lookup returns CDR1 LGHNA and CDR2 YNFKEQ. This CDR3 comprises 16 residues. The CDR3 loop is CASSQQDGGAVGELFF. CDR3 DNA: TGTGCCAGCAGCCAACAAGACGGGGGGGCAGTCGGGGAGCTGTTTTTT.

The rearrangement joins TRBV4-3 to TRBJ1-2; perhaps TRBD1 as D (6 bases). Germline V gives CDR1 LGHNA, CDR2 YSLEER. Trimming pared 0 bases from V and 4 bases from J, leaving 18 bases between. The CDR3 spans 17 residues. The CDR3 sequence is CASSQDTIQGGIYGYTF. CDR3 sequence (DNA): TGCGCCAGCAGCCAAGACACTATACAGGGAGGGATCTATGGCTACACCTTC.

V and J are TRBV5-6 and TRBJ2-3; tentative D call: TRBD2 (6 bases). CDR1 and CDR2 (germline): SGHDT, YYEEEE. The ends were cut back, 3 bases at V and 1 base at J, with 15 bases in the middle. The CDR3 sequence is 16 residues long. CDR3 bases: TGTGCCAGCAGCTGGGTGCGGGGTGACCGCACAGATACGCAGTATTTT. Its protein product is CASSWVRGDRTDTQYF.

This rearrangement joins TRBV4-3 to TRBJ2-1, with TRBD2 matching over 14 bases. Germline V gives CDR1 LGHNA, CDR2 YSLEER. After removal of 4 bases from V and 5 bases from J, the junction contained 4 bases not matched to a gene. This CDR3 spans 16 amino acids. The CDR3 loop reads CASSRGGLAGDNEQFF. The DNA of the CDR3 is TGCGCCAGCAGCCGTGGGGGACTAGCGGGGGACAATGAGCAGTTCTTC.